Each of the 5 T cell receptor beta chains below was sequenced from the same sample in a study of T cell responses to AZD1222 COVID-19 vaccine. The protocol was immunoSEQ multiplex PCR, while the TCRdb copy is restricted to in-frame clones and leaves out a portion. The repertoire holds around 120,000 clones, with under 95% as singletons. Sequenced here: peripheral blood, sampled 28 days after the second AZD1222 dose. All receptors derive from an adult who received the AZD1222 COVID-19 vaccine.

The chain couples TRBV2 to TRBJ1-1; unclear D gene. V was shortened by 6 bases and J by 11 bases, with 19 bases between the two germline ends. The CDR3 totals 13 residues. The germline V gene encodes CDR1 SNHLY and CDR2 FYNNEI. For the CDR3, the DNA is TGTGCCAGCAGGGGCCGGGGTCTGCCCCATGCTTTCTTT. This gives the protein CASRGRGLPHAFF.

The J gene is TRBJ2-7, the V gene TRBV2; the D call may be TRBD1 or TRBD2 (5 bases each). V gave up 10 bases and J gave up 0 bases, with 16 bases separating them. CDR1 SNHLY and CDR2 FYNNEI come from the germline V gene. The CDR3 spans 14 residues. DNA of the CDR3: TGTGCCATCAAAAGGGACCTTAACTCCTACGAGCAGTACTTC. Its protein is CAIKRDLNSYEQYF. Combining the CDR3 with reference TRBV2 and TRBJ2-7 gives the whole variable domain EPEVTQTPSHQVTQMGQEVILRCVPISNHLYFYWYRQILGQKVEFLVSFYNNEISEKSEIFDDQFSVERPDGSNFTLKIRSTKLEDSAMYFCAIKRDLNSYEQYFGPGTRLTVT.

The table lists this clone with a count of one. The J gene is TRBJ2-3, the V gene TRBV5-5; D is unresolved. The CDR3 loop spans 15 amino acids. V was trimmed by 3 bases and J by 3 bases, leaving 14 bases between them. The germline V gene encodes CDR1 SGHKS and CDR2 YYEKEE (reference sequence). The CDR3 loop reads CASSSTIRETDTQYF. CDR3 coding DNA: TGTGCCAGCAGCTCTACTATCCGTGAGACAGATACGCAGTATTTT.

The chain employs TRBV29-1 and TRBJ2-7; D is uncertain. Germline V gene sequence: CDR1 SQVTM, CDR2 ANQGSEA. Trimming pared 6 bases from V and 5 bases from J, leaving 14 bases between. The CDR3 is 12 amino acids. In DNA, the CDR3 is TGCAGCGTCGTTGGACCCCCCCACGAGCAGTACTTC. Translating it yields CSVVGPPHEQYF.

This clone was observed once. The chain uses TRBV7-8 and TRBJ1-1; TRBD1 might be the D (6 bases). The CDR3 has 15 residues. V was trimmed by 5 bases and J by 4 bases, leaving 17 bases between them. In germline, CDR1 is SGHVS, CDR2 FQNEAQ. The CDR3 spells CASSPTGHPGTEAFF. The CDR3 nucleotides are TGTGCCAGCAGCCCGACGGGACACCCGGGCACTGAAGCTTTCTTT.